This TCR beta chain came from a study of blood T cell repertoires in COVID-19. The method was immunoSEQ multiplex PCR; TCRdb's version includes in-frame clones alone and lacks a portion of them. The sample records 250,000 or so clones, about 90% being singletons. The V end was cut by 0 bases, the J end by 5 bases, with 13 bases between. The CDR3 has 15 residues. The germline V gene encodes CDR1 LNHDA and CDR2 SQIVND (reference sequence). J is TRBJ1-1 and V is TRBV19, with D possibly TRBD1 on 5 matching bases. The sequence was collected from a man aged 45-60 years who had been exposed to COVID-19. What was sequenced was PBMCs or T cells enriched from blood (not recorded which). The CDR3 is CASSIDRGIRTEAFF. CDR3 coding DNA: TGTGCCAGTAGTATAGACCGGGGGATTAGGACTGAAGCTTTCTTT.